This entry describes one T cell receptor beta chain. Here immunoSEQ multiplex PCR was the method, and the copy in TCRdb shows in-frame clones only, minus some. The data hold some 2,000,000 clones, with roughly 94% observed a single time. The sample belongs to a study of shared clonotypes between healthy human individuals. This TCR derives from a man aged 18 to 35 in good health. Input material: naive CD4+ T cells sorted from blood. Subset: CD45RA+ positively selected.

This chain's CDR3 is CAWSVPSPSIYF. The CDR3 bases are TGTGCCTGGAGTGTACCGAGCCCCTCCATATATTTT. This chain connects TRBV30 to TRBJ1-3; D remains ambiguous. This CDR3 region has 12 residues. The V and J ends lost 0 bases and 11 bases respectively, with 11 bases between them. The germline V gene has CDR1 GTSNPN and CDR2 SVGIG (reference sequence). Full variable domain (remainder filled in from reference TRBV30 and TRBJ1-3): SQTIHQWPATLVQPVGSPLSLECTVEGTSNPNLYWYRQAAGRGLQLLFYSVGIGQISSEVPQNLSASRPQDRQFILSSKKLLLSDSGFYLCAWSVPSPSIYFGEGSWLTVV.